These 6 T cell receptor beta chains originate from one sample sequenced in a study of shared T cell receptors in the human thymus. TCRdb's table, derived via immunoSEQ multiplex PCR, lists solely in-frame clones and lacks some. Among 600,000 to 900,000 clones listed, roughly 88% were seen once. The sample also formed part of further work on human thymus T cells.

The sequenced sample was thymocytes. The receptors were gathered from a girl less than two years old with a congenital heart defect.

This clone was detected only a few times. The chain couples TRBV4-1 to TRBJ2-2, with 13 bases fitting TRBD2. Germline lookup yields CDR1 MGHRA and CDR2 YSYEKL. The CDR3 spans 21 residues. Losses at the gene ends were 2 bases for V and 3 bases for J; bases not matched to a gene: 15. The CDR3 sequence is CASSQSFRGLAGAHHTGELFF. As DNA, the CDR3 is TGCGCCAGCAGCCAAAGTTTTCGCGGACTAGCGGGGGCCCATCACACCGGGGAGCTGTTTTTT.

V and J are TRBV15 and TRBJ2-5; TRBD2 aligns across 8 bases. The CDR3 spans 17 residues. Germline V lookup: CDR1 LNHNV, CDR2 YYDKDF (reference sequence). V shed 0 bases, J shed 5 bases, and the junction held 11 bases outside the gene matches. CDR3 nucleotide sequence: TGTGCCACCAGCAGAGATCGCGGGGGGCCCCGAATGGAGACCCAGTACTTC. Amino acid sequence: CATSRDRGGPRMETQYF. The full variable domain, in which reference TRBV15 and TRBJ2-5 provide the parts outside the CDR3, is DAMVIQNPRYQVTQFGKPVTLSCSQTLNHNVMYWYQQKSSQAPKLLFHYYDKDFNNEADTPDNFQSRRPNTSFCFLDIRSPGLGDTAMYLCATSRDRGGPRMETQYFGPGTRLLVL.

The DNA for the CDR3 is TGTGCCAGCACCTTTAAAGGACAGACGCAAGAGACCCAGTACTTC. It specifies CASTFKGQTQETQYF. This chain uses TRBV13 with TRBJ2-5; TRBD1 might be the D (6 bases). Trimming took off 7 bases at V and 2 bases at J, with 17 bases between the two ends. This CDR3 region has 15 residues. Germline V gives CDR1 PRHDT, CDR2 FYEKMQ (reference sequence). The full variable domain, in which reference TRBV13 and TRBJ2-5 provide the parts outside the CDR3, is AAGVIQSPRHLIKEKRETATLKCYPIPRHDTVYWYQQGPGQDPQFLISFYEKMQSDKGSIPDRFSAQQFSDYHSELNMSSLELGDSALYFCASTFKGQTQETQYFGPGTRLLVL.

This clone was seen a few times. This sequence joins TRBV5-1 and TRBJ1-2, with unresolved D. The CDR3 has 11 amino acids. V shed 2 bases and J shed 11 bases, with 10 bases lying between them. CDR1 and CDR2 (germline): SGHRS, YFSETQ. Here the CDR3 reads CASSFEGNYTF. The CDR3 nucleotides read TGCGCCAGCAGCTTTGAGGGAAATTACACCTTC. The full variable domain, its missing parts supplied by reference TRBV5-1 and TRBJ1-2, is KAGVTQTPRYLIKTRGQQVTLSCSPISGHRSVSWYQQTPGQGLQFLFEYFSETQRNKGNFPGRFSGRQFSNSRSEMNVSTLELGDSALYLCASSFEGNYTFGSGTRLTVV.

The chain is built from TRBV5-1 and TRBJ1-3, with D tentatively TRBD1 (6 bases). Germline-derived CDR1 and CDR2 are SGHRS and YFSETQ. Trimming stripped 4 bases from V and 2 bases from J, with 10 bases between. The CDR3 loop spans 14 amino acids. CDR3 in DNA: TGCGCCAGCAGCCTAACAGGGACTGGAAACACCATATATTTT. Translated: CASSLTGTGNTIYF.

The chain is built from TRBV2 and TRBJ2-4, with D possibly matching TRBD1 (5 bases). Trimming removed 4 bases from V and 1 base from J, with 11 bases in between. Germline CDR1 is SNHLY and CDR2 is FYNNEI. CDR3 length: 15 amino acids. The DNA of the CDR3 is TGTGCCAGCAGTGGACAGCTTTGGGCCAAAAACATTCAGTACTTC. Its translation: CASSGQLWAKNIQYF.